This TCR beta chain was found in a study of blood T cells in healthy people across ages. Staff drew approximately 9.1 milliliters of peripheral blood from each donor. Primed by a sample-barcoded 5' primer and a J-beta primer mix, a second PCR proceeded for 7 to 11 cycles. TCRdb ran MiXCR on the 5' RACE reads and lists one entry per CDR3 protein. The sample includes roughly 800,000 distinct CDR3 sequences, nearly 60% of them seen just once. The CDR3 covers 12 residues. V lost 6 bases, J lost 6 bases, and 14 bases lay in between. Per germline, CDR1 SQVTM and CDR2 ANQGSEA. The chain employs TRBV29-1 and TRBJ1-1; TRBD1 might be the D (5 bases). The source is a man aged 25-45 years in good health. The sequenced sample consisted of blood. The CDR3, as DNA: TGCAGCGTGCTGGGGGAAAATCCTGAAGCTTTCTTT. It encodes CSVLGENPEAFF.